The entry below describes one T cell receptor beta chain. What it binds is unknown. The source of the sample is a study of early stage breast cancer tumors. Study overall: Samples were sequenced at around 10-fold average coverage. Findings and caveats of the study: Tumor and normal breast were distinguished via blood comparison in about 90% of the 16 patients.

There are 14 residues in the CDR3. Germline loops: CDR1 MGHRA, CDR2 YSYEKL. V gave up 3 bases and J gave up 7 bases; unmatched junction bases: 4. Generated by immunoSEQ multiplex PCR, the TCRdb table keeps only in-frame clones and is missing some. The data show around 50,000 clones, approximately 80% seen once. V gene TRBV4-1 combines with J gene TRBJ2-5, with 11 nucleotides matching TRBD1. The TCR comes from a person aged 45 to 60 with breast cancer. Material for sequencing was blood. Written as DNA, the CDR3 is TGCGCCAGCAGCCAGGACGGGACAGGGGGGACCCAGTACTTC. It specifies CASSQDGTGGTQYF.